This T cell receptor beta chain came from a study of blood T cell repertoires in COVID-19. In the study overall: Italy, Spain and the United States were the sources of the convalescent and acute COVID-19 samples. Nucleic acid was either cDNA or gDNA, and it came from T cells, B-cell-depleted T cells, or PBMCs.

Authors' data handling: Quantification of nucleated cells was approximated via reference gene primer amplification. The repertoire was sequenced with immunoSEQ multiplex PCR; TCRdb's copy has only in-frame clones and lacks some. The V and J calls and clone size were taken over from that table, and D and trimming were inferred from the DNA. This table has about 200,000 clones, 80% to 90% appearing once. The CDR3 length is 14 residues. V was trimmed by 7 bases and J by 2 bases, leaving 15 bases between them. Germline CDR1 reads MDHEN; CDR2 reads SYDVKM. The sequenced sample was peripheral blood. This sequence was found in a man between 60 and 75 years old with acute or convalescent COVID-19. The chain employs TRBV28 and TRBJ2-7, with D tentatively TRBD2 (5 bases). The CDR3: CASTEGQYAYEQYF. The DNA for the CDR3 is TGTGCCAGCACTGAGGGCCAGTATGCCTACGAGCAGTACTTC.